This is a list of T cell receptor beta chains from one sample in a study of T cells in Graves' hyperthyroidism and ophthalmopathy. TCRdb reprocessed the multiplex PCR reads with MiXCR, giving one entry per CDR3 protein. The sample lists approximately 560,000 distinct CDR3 sequences, more than 15% occurring once. The sample consisted of blood. The receptor set was obtained from a woman under 40 with Graves' hyperthyroidism. The CDR3 runs from the conserved cysteine through the conserved F or W. A D gene is named only where the DNA matches it firmly. Size values are once, few and many counts, or a class for expanded clones, and some rows have none.

d_call: TRBD2
clone_size: NA
cdr3_length: 17
j_call: TRBJ2-7
v_call: TRBV3-1
cdr3_aa: CASSQVASGRMRYEQYF
cdr3_nt: TGTGCCAGCAGCCAAGTGGCTAGCGGGAGGATGCGGTACGAGCAGTACTTC

d_call: TRBD2
clone_size: NA
cdr3_length: 14
j_call: TRBJ2-6
v_call: TRBV20-1
cdr3_aa: CSAVPGLALRVLTF
cdr3_nt: TGCAGTGCAGTTCCGGGACTAGCGTTACGCGTCCTGACTTTC

d_call: NA
clone_size: few
cdr3_length: 13
j_call: TRBJ1-1
v_call: TRBV11-2
cdr3_aa: CASLESVPAEAFF
cdr3_nt: TGTGCCAGCCTCGAATCTGTTCCAGCTGAAGCTTTCTTT

d_call: TRBD2
clone_size: NA
cdr3_length: 14
j_call: TRBJ2-7
v_call: TRBV7-2
cdr3_aa: CAGTGPGLASEQYF
cdr3_nt: TGTGCCGGCACCGGGCCGGGACTAGCTAGCGAGCAGTACTTC

d_call: NA
clone_size: NA
cdr3_length: 14
j_call: TRBJ2-1
v_call: TRBV27
cdr3_aa: CASSTGNTYDEQFF
cdr3_nt: TGTGCCAGCAGTACGGGGAATACCTACGATGAGCAGTTCTTC

d_call: NA
clone_size: few
cdr3_length: 14
j_call: TRBJ1-1
v_call: TRBV7-9
cdr3_aa: CASSLANMNTEAFF
cdr3_nt: TGTGCCAGCAGCTTAGCGAATATGAACACTGAAGCTTTCTTT

d_call: TRBD1
clone_size: NA
cdr3_length: 14
j_call: TRBJ2-3
v_call: TRBV6-2/TRBV6-3
cdr3_aa: CASSGTDSTDTQYF
cdr3_nt: TGTGCCAGTTCTGGGACAGATAGCACAGATACGCAGTATTTT

d_call: NA
clone_size: few
cdr3_length: 14
j_call: TRBJ2-5
v_call: TRBV28
cdr3_aa: CASSLLRLQETQYF
cdr3_nt: TGTGCCAGCAGCCTCTTGAGACTACAAGAGACCCAGTACTTC

d_call: NA
clone_size: NA
cdr3_length: 17
j_call: TRBJ2-1
v_call: TRBV3-1
cdr3_aa: CASSRSGLSPFYNEQFF
cdr3_nt: TGTGCCAGCAGCCGCAGTGGCCTCTCCCCTTTCTACAATGAGCAGTTCTTC

d_call: NA
clone_size: few
cdr3_length: 15
j_call: TRBJ2-1
v_call: TRBV20-1
cdr3_aa: CSAREGTGRDNEQFF
cdr3_nt: TGCAGTGCTAGAGAAGGAACAGGGAGGGACAATGAGCAGTTCTTC